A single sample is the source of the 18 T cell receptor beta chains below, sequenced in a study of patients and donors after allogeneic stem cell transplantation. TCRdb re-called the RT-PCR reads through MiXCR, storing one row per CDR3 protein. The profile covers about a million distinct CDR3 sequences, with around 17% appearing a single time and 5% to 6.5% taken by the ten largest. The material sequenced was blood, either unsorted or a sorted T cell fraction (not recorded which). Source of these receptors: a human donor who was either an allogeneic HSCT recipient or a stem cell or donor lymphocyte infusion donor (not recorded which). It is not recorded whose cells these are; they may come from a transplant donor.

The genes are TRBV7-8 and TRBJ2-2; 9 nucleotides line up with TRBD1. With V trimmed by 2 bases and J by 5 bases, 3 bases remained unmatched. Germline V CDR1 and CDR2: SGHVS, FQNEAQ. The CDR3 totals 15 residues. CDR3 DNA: TGTGCCAGCAGCTTATGGGACAGGGCGACCGGGGAGCTGTTTTTT. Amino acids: CASSLWDRATGELFF.

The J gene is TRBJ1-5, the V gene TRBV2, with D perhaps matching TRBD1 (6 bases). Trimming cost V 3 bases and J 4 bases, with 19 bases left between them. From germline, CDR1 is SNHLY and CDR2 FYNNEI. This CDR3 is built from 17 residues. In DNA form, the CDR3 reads TGTGCCAGCAGTGAGGGACGGACAGTTCGAAGTAATCAGCCCCAGCATTTT. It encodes CASSEGRTVRSNQPQHF.

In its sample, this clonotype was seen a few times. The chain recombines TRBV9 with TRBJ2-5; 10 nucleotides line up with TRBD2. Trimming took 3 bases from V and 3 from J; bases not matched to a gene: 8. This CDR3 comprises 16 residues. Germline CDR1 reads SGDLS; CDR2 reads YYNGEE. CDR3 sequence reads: CASSARTSGGKETQYF. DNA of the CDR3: TGTGCCAGCAGCGCCCGGACTAGCGGAGGGAAAGAGACCCAGTACTTC. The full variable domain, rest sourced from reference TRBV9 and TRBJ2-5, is DSGVTQTPKHLITATGQRVTLRCSPRSGDLSVYWYQQSLDQGLQFLIQYYNGEERAKGNILERFSAQQFPDLHSELNLSSLELGDSALYFCASSARTSGGKETQYFGPGTRLLVL.

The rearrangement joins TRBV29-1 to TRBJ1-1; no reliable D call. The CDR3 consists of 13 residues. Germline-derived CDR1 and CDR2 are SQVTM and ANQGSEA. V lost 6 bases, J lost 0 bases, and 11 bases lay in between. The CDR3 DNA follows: TGCAGCGTATGCAGACGGATGAACACTGAAGCTTTCTTT. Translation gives CSVCRRMNTEAFF.

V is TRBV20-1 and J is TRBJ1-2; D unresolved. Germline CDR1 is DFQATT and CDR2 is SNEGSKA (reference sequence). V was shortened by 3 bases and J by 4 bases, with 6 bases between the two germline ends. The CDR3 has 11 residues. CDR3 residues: CSARHSYGYTF. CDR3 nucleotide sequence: TGCAGTGCTAGGCACAGCTATGGCTACACCTTC.

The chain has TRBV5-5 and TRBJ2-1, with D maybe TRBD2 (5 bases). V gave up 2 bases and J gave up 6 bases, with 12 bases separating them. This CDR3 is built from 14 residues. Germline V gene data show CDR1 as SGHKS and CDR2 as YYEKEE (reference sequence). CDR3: CASSFLALANEQFF. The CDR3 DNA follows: TGTGCCAGCAGCTTTCTAGCTTTGGCCAATGAGCAGTTCTTC.

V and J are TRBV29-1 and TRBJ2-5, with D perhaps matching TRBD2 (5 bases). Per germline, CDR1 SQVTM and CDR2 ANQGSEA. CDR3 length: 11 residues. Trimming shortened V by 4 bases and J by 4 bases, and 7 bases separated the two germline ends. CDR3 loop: CSVASRETQYF. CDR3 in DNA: TGCAGCGTTGCTAGCCGAGAGACCCAGTACTTC.

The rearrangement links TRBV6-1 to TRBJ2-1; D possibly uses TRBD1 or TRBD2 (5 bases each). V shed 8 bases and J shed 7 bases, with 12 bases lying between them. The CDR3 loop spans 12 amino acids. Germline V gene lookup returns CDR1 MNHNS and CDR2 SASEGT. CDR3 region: CASRRGENEQFF. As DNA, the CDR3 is TGTGCCAGCCGGCGAGGGGAGAATGAGCAGTTCTTC.

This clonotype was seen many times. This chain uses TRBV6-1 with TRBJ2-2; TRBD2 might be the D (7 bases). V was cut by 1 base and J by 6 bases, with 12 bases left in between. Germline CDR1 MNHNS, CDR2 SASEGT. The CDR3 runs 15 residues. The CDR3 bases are TGTGCCAGCAGTGAAGGGGGGGGGCGGTCCGGGGAGCTGTTTTTT. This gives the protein CASSEGGGRSGELFF.

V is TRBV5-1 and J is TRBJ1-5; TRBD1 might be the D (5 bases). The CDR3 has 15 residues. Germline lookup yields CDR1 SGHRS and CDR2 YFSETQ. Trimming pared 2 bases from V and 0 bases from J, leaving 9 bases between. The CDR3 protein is CASSFTGDSNQPQHF. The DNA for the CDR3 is TGCGCCAGCAGCTTTACAGGCGATAGCAATCAGCCCCAGCATTTT.

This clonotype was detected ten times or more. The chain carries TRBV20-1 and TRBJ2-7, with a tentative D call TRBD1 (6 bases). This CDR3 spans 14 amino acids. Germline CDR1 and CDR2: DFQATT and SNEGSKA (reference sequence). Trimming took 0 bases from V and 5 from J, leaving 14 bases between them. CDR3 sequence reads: CSARDVGRGDEQYF. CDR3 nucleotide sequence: TGCAGTGCTAGAGATGTGGGCAGGGGAGACGAGCAGTACTTC.

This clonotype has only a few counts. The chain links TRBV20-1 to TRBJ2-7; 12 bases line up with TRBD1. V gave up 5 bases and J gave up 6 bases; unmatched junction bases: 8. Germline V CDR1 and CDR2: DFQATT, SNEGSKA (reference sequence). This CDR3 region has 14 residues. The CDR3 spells CSARPGTGGVEQYF. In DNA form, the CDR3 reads TGCAGTGCTCGACCCGGGACAGGGGGCGTCGAGCAGTACTTC.

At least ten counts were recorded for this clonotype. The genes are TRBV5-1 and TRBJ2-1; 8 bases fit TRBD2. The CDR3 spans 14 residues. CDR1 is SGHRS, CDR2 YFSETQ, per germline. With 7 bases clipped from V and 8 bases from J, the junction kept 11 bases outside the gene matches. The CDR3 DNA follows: TGCGCCAGCGGTGCGATAGCGGGATCGGATGAGCAGTTCTTC. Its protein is CASGAIAGSDEQFF.

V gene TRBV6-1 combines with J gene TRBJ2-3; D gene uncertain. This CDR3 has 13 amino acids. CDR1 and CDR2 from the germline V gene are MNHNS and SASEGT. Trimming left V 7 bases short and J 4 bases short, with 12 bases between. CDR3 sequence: CASKQRISDTQYF. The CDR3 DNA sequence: TGTGCCAGCAAACAAAGAATTTCAGATACGCAGTATTTT.

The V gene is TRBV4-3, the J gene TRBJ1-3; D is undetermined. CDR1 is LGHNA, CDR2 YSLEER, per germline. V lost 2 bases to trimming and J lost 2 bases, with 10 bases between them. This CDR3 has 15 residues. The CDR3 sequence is CASSQSGRPGNTIYF. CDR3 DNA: TGCGCCAGCAGCCAATCGGGAAGGCCTGGAAACACCATATATTTT.

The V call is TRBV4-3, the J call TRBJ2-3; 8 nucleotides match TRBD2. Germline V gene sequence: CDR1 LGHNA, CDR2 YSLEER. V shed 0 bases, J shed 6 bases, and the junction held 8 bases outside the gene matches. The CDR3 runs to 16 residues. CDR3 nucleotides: TGCGCCAGCAGCCAAGATTTTACTAGCGGAGTCGATACGCAGTATTTT. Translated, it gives CASSQDFTSGVDTQYF.

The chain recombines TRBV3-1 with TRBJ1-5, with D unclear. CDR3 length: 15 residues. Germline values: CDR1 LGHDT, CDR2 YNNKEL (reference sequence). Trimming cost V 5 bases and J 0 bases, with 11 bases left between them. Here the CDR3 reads CASSYSGRSNQPQHF. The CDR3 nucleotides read TGTGCCAGCAGCTATAGTGGTCGTAGCAATCAGCCCCAGCATTTT.

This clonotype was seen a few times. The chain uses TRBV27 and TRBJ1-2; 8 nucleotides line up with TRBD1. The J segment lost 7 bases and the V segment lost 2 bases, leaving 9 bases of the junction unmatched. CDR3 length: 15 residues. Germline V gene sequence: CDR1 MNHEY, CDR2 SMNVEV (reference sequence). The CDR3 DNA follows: TGTGCCAGCAGTTTAACCCCGGACAGGGTCAGTGGCTACACCTTC. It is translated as CASSLTPDRVSGYTF.